This T cell receptor beta chain was obtained from a study of cytomegalovirus exposure and HLA in healthy donors. Study observations and caveats: Around 160 TCR beta chains were listed as cytomegalovirus-associated.

In the PCR, 60 Vbeta and 13 Jbeta primers were used. Data came from immunoSEQ multiplex PCR; TCRdb stores just in-frame clones and leaves some out. This table holds more than 95,000 clones, 75% to 85% found once. About this clone: Its antigen is not known.

Sample: PBMCs. The TCR comes from a man aged 45-65 years in good health and CMV-seronegative.

The CDR3, as DNA: TGTGCCAGCACGAGACAGGACCTTAGGTATGGCTACACCTTC. Its translation: CASTRQDLRYGYTF. The chain is built from TRBV9 and TRBJ1-2; D perhaps matches TRBD1 (6 bases). Germline V CDR1 and CDR2: SGDLS, YYNGEE. There are 14 residues in the CDR3. V was trimmed by 6 bases and J by 5 bases, leaving 17 bases between them. The full variable domain, with the rest looked up from reference TRBV9 and TRBJ1-2, is DSGVTQTPKHLITATGQRVTLRCSPRSGDLSVYWYQQSLDQGLQFLIQYYNGEERAKGNILERFSAQQFPDLHSELNLSSLELGDSALYFCASTRQDLRYGYTFGSGTRLTVV.